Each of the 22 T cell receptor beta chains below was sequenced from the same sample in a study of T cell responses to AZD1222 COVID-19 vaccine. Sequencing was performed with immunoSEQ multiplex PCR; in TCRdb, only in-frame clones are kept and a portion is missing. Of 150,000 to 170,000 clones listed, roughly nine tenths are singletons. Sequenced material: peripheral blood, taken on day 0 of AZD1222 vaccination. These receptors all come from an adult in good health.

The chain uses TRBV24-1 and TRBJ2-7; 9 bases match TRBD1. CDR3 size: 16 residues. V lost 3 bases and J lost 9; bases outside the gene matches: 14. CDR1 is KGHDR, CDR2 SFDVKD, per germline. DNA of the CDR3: TGTGCCACCAGTGATCCCTCCTGGACAGGGGACCTCGCGCAGTACTTC. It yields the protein CATSDPSWTGDLAQYF.

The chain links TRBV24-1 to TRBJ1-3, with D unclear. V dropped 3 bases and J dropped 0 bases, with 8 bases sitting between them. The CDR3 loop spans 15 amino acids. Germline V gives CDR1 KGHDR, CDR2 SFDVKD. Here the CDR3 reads CATSDPATSGNTIYF. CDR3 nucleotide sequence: TGTGCCACCAGTGATCCAGCGACCTCTGGAAACACCATATATTTT.

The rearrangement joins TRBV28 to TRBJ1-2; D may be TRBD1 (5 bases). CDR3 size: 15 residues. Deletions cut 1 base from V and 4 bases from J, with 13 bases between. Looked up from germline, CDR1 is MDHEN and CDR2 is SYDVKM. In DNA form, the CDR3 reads TGTGCCAGCAGTTTATCGACAGCCCGATCCTATGGCTACACCTTC. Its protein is CASSLSTARSYGYTF.

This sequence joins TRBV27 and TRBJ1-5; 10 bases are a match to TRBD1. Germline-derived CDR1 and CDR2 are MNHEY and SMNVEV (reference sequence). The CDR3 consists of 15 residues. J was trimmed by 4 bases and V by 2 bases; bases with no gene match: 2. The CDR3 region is CASSLRTGGNQPQHF. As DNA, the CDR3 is TGTGCCAGCAGTTTACGGACAGGGGGAAATCAGCCCCAGCATTTT.

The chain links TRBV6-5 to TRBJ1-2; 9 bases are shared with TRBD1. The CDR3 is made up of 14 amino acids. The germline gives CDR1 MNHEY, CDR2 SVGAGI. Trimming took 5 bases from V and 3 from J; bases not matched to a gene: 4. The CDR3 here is CASSQQGADYGYTF. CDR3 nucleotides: TGTGCCAGCAGTCAACAGGGGGCTGACTATGGCTACACCTTC.

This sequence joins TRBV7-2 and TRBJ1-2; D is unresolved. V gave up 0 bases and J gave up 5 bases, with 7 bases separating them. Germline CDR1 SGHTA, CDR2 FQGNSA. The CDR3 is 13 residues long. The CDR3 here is CASSLAHQYGYTF. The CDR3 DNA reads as TGTGCCAGCAGCTTAGCCCACCAGTATGGCTACACCTTC. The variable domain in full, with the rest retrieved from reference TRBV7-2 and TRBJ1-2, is GAGVSQSPSNKVTEKGKDVELRCDPISGHTALYWYRQSLGQGLEFLIYFQGNSAPDKSGLPSDRFSAERTGGSVSTLTIQRTQQEDSAVYLCASSLAHQYGYTFGSGTRLTVV.

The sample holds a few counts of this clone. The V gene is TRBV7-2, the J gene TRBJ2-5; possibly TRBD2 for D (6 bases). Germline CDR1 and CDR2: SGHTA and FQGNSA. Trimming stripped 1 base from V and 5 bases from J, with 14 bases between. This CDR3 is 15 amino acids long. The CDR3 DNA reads TGTGCCAGCAGCTTAGTTTACGGGGGTAGGGAGACCCAGTACTTC. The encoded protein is CASSLVYGGRETQYF.

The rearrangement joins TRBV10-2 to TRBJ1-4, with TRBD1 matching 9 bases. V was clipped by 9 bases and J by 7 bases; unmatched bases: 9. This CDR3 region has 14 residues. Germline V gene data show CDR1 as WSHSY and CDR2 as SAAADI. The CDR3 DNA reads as TGCGCCAGTAGAGGACAGGGGTCTTTTGAAAAACTGTTTTTT. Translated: CASRGQGSFEKLFF.

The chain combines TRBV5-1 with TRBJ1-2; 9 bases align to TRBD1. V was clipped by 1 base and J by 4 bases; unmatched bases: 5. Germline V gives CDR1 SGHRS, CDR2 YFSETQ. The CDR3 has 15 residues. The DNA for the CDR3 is TGCGCCAGCAGCTTGACAGGGGGCCTAGGCTATGGCTACACCTTC. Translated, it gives CASSLTGGLGYGYTF.

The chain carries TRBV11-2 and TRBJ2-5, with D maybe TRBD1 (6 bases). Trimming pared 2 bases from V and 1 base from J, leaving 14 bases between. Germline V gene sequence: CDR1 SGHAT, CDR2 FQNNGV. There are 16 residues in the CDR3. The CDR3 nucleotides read TGTGCCAGCAGCTTACTACAGGGTAACTTCCAAGAGACCCAGTACTTC. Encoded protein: CASSLLQGNFQETQYF.

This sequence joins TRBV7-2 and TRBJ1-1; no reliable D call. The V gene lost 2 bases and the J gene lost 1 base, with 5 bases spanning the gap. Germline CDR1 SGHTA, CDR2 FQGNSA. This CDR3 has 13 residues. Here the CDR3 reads CASSLYANTEAFF. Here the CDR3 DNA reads TGTGCCAGCAGCTTATACGCGAACACTGAAGCTTTCTTT. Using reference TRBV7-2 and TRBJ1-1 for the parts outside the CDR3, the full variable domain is GAGVSQSPSNKVTEKGKDVELRCDPISGHTALYWYRQSLGQGLEFLIYFQGNSAPDKSGLPSDRFSAERTGGSVSTLTIQRTQQEDSAVYLCASSLYANTEAFFGQGTRLTVV.

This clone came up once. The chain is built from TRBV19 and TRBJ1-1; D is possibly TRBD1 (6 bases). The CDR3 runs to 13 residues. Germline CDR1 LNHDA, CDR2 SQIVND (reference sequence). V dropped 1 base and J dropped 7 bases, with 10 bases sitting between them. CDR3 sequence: CASSIGAGDEAFF. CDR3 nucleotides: TGTGCCAGTAGTATAGGCGCAGGGGATGAAGCTTTCTTT.

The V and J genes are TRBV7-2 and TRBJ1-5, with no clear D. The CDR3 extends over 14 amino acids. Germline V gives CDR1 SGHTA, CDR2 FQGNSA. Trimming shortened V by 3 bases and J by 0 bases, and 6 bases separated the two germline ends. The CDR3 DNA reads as TGTGCCAGCAGCTTTCAGTTTAGCAATCAGCCCCAGCATTTT. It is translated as CASSFQFSNQPQHF.

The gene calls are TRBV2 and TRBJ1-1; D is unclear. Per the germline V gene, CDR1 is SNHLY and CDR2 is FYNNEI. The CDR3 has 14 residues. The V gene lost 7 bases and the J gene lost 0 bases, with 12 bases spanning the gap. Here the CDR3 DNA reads TGTGCCAGCAATCCCGAGATCATGAACACTGAAGCTTTCTTT. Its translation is CASNPEIMNTEAFF. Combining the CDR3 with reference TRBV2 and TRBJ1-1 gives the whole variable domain EPEVTQTPSHQVTQMGQEVILRCVPISNHLYFYWYRQILGQKVEFLVSFYNNEISEKSEIFDDQFSVERPDGSNFTLKIRSTKLEDSAMYFCASNPEIMNTEAFFGQGTRLTVV.

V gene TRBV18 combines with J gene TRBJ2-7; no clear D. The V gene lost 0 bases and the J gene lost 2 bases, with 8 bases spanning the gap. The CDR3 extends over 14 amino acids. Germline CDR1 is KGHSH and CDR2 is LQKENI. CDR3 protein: CASSPPRSTYEQYF. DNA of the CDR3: TGTGCCAGCTCACCACCGCGGAGCACCTACGAGCAGTACTTC.

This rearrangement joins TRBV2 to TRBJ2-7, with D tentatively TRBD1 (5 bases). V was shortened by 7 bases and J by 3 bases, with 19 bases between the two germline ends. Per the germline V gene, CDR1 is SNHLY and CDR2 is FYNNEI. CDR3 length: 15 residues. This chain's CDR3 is CASIPDTSRLYEQYF. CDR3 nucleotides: TGTGCCAGCATCCCGGACACCTCACGTCTCTACGAGCAGTACTTC.

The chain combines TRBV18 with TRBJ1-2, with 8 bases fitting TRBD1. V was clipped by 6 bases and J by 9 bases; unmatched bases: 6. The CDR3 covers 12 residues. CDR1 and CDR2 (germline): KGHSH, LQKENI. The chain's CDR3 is CASSGQGASYTF. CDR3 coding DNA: TGTGCCAGCTCCGGACAGGGAGCGAGCTACACCTTC.

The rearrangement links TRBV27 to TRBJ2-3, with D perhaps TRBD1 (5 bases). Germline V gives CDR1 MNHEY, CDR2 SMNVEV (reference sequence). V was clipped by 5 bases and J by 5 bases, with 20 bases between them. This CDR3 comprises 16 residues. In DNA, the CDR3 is TGTGCCAGCAGTGACCGACAGACGTATAGGGTAGATACGCAGTATTTT. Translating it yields CASSDRQTYRVDTQYF.

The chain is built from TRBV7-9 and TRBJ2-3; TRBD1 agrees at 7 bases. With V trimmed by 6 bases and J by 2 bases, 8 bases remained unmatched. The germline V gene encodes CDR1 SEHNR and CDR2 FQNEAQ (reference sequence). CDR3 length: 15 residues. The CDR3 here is CASRPSGTATDTQYF. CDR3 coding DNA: TGTGCCAGCAGGCCAAGTGGGACAGCCACAGATACGCAGTATTTT.

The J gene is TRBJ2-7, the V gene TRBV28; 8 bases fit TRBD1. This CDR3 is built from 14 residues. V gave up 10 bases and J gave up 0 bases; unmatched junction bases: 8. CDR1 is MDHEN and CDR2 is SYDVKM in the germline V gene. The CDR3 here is CATLTGDNSYEQYF. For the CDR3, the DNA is TGTGCCACCCTGACAGGGGATAACTCCTACGAGCAGTACTTC. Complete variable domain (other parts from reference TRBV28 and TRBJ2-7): DVKVTQSSRYLVKRTGEKVFLECVQDMDHENMFWYRQDPGLGLRLIYFSYDVKMKEKGDIPEGYSVSREKKERFSLILESASTNQTSMYLCATLTGDNSYEQYFGPGTRLTVT.

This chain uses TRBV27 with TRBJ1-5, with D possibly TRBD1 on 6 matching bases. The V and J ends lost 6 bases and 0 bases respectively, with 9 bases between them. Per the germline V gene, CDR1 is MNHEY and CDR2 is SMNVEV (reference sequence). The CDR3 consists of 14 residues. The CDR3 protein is CASSRGLSNQPQHF. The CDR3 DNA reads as TGTGCCAGCAGCAGGGGTCTTAGCAATCAGCCCCAGCATTTT.

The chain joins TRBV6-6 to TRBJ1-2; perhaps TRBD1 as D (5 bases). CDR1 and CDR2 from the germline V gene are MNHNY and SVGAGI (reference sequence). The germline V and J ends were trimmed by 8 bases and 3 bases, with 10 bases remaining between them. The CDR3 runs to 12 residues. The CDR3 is CASRGEYYGYTF. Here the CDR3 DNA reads TGTGCCAGCCGAGGGGAGTACTATGGCTACACCTTC.